This T cell receptor beta chain was captured by sequencing in a study of shared clonotypes between healthy human individuals. As for the study in general: CD4 naive and CD4 memory each took three plates per donor, while CD8 naive took two and CD8 memory one. General observations from the study: A generally larger estimated richness was seen in naive subsets than in memory subsets.

Clones were sequenced by immunoSEQ multiplex PCR, and TCRdb holds only the in-frame ones, with some missing. The sample holds roughly 2,500,000 clones, 93% seen once. About this clone: Its antigen is unidentified.

The donors were adults (healthy and HIV-negative) with no recent acute infections or vaccinations. From CD4+ cells came CD45RA+ naive and CD45RA-negative memory subsets. The sequence was collected from a man in his late teens or twenties in good health. Some clones in this sample may be carry-over from other donors' samples. Sequencing input: naive CD4+ T cells from PBMCs. Sample subset: CD45RA+ positively selected.

CDR3 DNA sequence: TGTGCCAGCAGCGACCAGGGGGCCGGCTATGGCTACACCTTC. It is translated as CASSDQGAGYGYTF. The V call is TRBV6-1, the J call TRBJ1-2; 8 nucleotides match TRBD1. Germline CDR1 and CDR2: MNHNS and SASEGT. CDR3 length: 14 residues. V lost 6 bases to trimming and J lost 4 bases; unmatched junction nucleotides: 7.